This passage covers 27 T cell receptor beta chains from one sample sequenced in a study of vaccination effects on CD4 cells after COVID-19 (dated by TCRdb to between 2021 and 2022). After about 9 days of culture, CD4+ T cells were isolated with the EasySep CD4+ T cell isolation kit. No antigens are known for them. The library was built by means of the immunoSEQ multiplex PCR assay. As stored in TCRdb, this immuneACCESS dataset retains in-frame rearrangements with V and J assigned. A fraction of the clones does not appear; measured against another copy, unresolved V genes explain less than half of the discrepancy, and the remainder lacks a known reason. Across this sample there are 25,000 to 35,000 clones, with less than 85% seen only once. The top ten clones comprise under 4% of the sample. This sample comprised CD4+ T cells from PBMCs cultured without peptide, obtained before COVID-19 vaccination. All receptors come from a human donor who received a COVID-19 vaccine.

The J gene is TRBJ2-2, the V gene TRBV7-8; D may be TRBD1 (5 bases). Trimming removed 5 bases from V and 3 bases from J, with 16 bases in between. The CDR3 contains 16 residues. Germline V CDR1 and CDR2: SGHVS, FQNEAQ. CDR3 loop: CASSAQGPLYTGELFF. For the CDR3, the DNA is TGTGCCAGCAGCGCCCAGGGCCCTTTATACACCGGGGAGCTGTTTTTT.

CDR3 bases: TGTGCCAGCAGCGTAGCCCCAACAGGGTCGGAGACCCAGTACTTC. It specifies CASSVAPTGSETQYF. The rearrangement joins TRBV9 to TRBJ2-5, with D possibly matching TRBD1 (6 bases). Germline V gene data show CDR1 as SGDLS and CDR2 as YYNGEE. The V end was cut by 0 bases, the J end by 5 bases, with 14 bases between. The CDR3 covers 15 residues.

V usage is TRBV10-3 and J usage is TRBJ2-1; 10 bases fit TRBD2. The length of the CDR3 is 15 residues. CDR1 is ENHRY, CDR2 SYGVKD, per germline. J lost 5 bases, V lost 10 bases, and 11 bases had no gene match. CDR3 sequence: CATHSGRAGDNEQFF. The CDR3 DNA reads as TGTGCCACCCACAGCGGGAGGGCCGGGGACAATGAGCAGTTCTTC.

This clone was seen more than once but under ten times. The chain uses TRBV5-1 and TRBJ2-6; perhaps TRBD1 as D (5 bases). Germline loops: CDR1 SGHRS, CDR2 YFSETQ. The CDR3 loop spans 15 amino acids. Between the trimmed V and J ends, which lost 3 bases and 2 bases, there was a span of 9 bases. Written as DNA, the CDR3 is TGCGCCAGCAGCTCCGGACAAACTGGGGCCAACGTCCTGACTTTC. It translates to CASSSGQTGANVLTF.

Worth noting for this clone: At one end the junction does not follow the germline gene, possibly because of a read error. The chain is built from TRBV2 and TRBJ2-5; 8 bases agree with TRBD2. The length of the CDR3 is 13 residues. From germline, CDR1 is SNHLY and CDR2 FYNNEI. CDR3 nucleotides: TGTGCCAGCAGTGATACTAGCGGAAACAATCTCCACTTC. Translation gives CASSDTSGNNLHF.

This clone was observed a handful of times. This sequence joins TRBV7-9 and TRBJ1-3; D is undetermined. This CDR3 is 18 amino acids long. The ends were cut back, 1 base at V and 0 bases at J, with 16 bases in the middle. The germline V gene has CDR1 SEHNR and CDR2 FQNEAQ (reference sequence). The CDR3: CASSLGSVRNHSGNTIYF. CDR3 DNA: TGTGCCAGCAGCTTAGGCTCCGTTAGAAATCACTCTGGAAACACCATATATTTT. Complete variable domain (other parts from reference TRBV7-9 and TRBJ1-3): DTGVSQNPRHKITKRGQNVTFRCDPISEHNRLYWYRQTLGQGPEFLTYFQNEAQLEKSRLLSDRFSAERPKGSFSTLEIQRTEQGDSAMYLCASSLGSVRNHSGNTIYFGEGSWLTVV.

This sequence joins TRBV29-1 and TRBJ1-2, with 8 bases that match TRBD1. The CDR3 runs 14 residues. Germline CDR1 reads SQVTM; CDR2 reads ANQGSEA. The J segment lost 4 bases and the V segment lost 2 bases, leaving 6 bases of the junction unmatched. The CDR3 reads CSVERTGSPYGYTF. The CDR3 DNA follows: TGCAGCGTTGAACGGACAGGGAGCCCCTATGGCTACACCTTC.

This rearrangement joins TRBV5-1 to TRBJ1-1, with 7 nucleotides matching TRBD1. Unmatched junction bases numbered 12, after V lost 1 base and J lost 6 bases. Germline loops: CDR1 SGHRS, CDR2 YFSETQ. This CDR3 is 16 amino acids long. CDR3 loop: CASSLSQGRDRAEAFF. The CDR3, as DNA: TGCGCCAGCAGCTTGTCCCAAGGAAGAGACAGGGCTGAAGCTTTCTTT. Using reference TRBV5-1 and TRBJ1-1 for the parts outside the CDR3, the full variable domain is KAGVTQTPRYLIKTRGQQVTLSCSPISGHRSVSWYQQTPGQGLQFLFEYFSETQRNKGNFPGRFSGRQFSNSRSEMNVSTLELGDSALYLCASSLSQGRDRAEAFFGQGTRLTVV.

This clone is a singleton in its sample. V gene TRBV19 combines with J gene TRBJ2-7, with 11 bases matching TRBD2. The junction had 8 bases not matched to a gene; V was cut back by 5 bases and J by 5 bases. The CDR3 extends over 15 amino acids. From germline, CDR1 is LNHDA and CDR2 SQIVND (reference sequence). CDR3 coding DNA: TGTGCCAGTAGTCCTTGGCTAGCGGGAGGCCACGAGCAGTACTTC. It codes for CASSPWLAGGHEQYF.

The chain carries TRBV18 and TRBJ1-3; TRBD1 is a possible D gene (6 bases). Germline values: CDR1 KGHSH, CDR2 LQKENI. The CDR3 totals 12 residues. V shed 1 base and J shed 15 bases, with 13 bases lying between them. The DNA of the CDR3 is TGTGCCAGCTCACCACAGGGGGAAAATAAATATTTT. This sequence encodes CASSPQGENKYF.

This clone appeared once. This rearrangement joins TRBV6-1 to TRBJ1-5, with D unresolved. The V end was cut by 1 base, the J end by 3 bases, with 7 bases between. This CDR3 is 14 amino acids long. Germline lookup yields CDR1 MNHNS and CDR2 SASEGT. CDR3 bases: TGTGCCAGCAGTGAAGAGGACTACAATCAGCCCCAGCATTTT. This translates into CASSEEDYNQPQHF.

This chain uses TRBV5-4 with TRBJ1-2; TRBD1 matches at 8 bases. Germline CDR1 reads SGHNT; CDR2 reads YYREEE (reference sequence). Trimming took 0 bases from V and 7 from J; bases not matched to a gene: 5. The CDR3 spans 14 residues. In nucleotides, the CDR3 is TGTGCCAGCAGCTTGGGGACAGGGTTCTCTGGCTACACCTTC. Amino acid sequence: CASSLGTGFSGYTF.

The V and J genes are TRBV2 and TRBJ2-5, with D perhaps TRBD1 (6 bases). Trimming removed 3 bases from V and 4 bases from J, with 15 bases in between. CDR1 SNHLY and CDR2 FYNNEI come from the germline V gene. This CDR3 has 15 residues. This CDR3 is CASSDNLSGVETQYF. In DNA, the CDR3 is TGTGCCAGCAGTGATAATCTTTCAGGGGTAGAGACCCAGTACTTC.

This chain links TRBV7-7 with TRBJ2-6; no clear D. The length of the CDR3 is 18 residues. Germline values: CDR1 SSHAT, CDR2 FNYEAQ (reference sequence). With 1 base removed from V and 0 bases from J, the gap between germline ends came to 13 bases. The CDR3 nucleotides read TGTGCCAGCAGCTTAGTTCTGCGAATAAGCTCTGGGGCCAACGTCCTGACTTTC. This codes for CASSLVLRISSGANVLTF.

The V gene is TRBV19, the J gene TRBJ1-3; D possibly corresponds to TRBD1 (5 bases). This CDR3 has 15 residues. Trimming pared 7 bases from V and 2 bases from J, leaving 15 bases between. In germline, CDR1 is LNHDA, CDR2 SQIVND (reference sequence). The CDR3 DNA reads as TGTGCCAGTATCGAAGCCGGGGGTACTGGAAACACCATATATTTT. Amino acid sequence: CASIEAGGTGNTIYF.

This chain connects TRBV4-1 to TRBJ2-5; 16 bases align to TRBD2. The germline V gene encodes CDR1 MGHRA and CDR2 YSYEKL. V gave up 5 bases and J gave up 1 base; unmatched junction bases: 7. CDR3 size: 18 residues. The CDR3 DNA reads as TGCGCCAGCAGCTCGATGGGACTAGCGGGAGGGGGCCAAGAGACCCAGTACTTC. It is translated as CASSSMGLAGGGQETQYF.

This chain uses TRBV3-1 (or the pseudogene TRBV3-2) with TRBJ2-5, with D perhaps assigned TRBD1 or TRBD2 (6 bases each). Germline V gives CDR1 LGHDT, CDR2 YNNKEL (reference sequence). V lost 4 bases and J 3 bases, leaving 12 bases between the germline ends. The CDR3 extends over 14 amino acids. In DNA, the CDR3 is TGTGCCAGCAGCCGCGAGGGGGGCGAAGAGACCCAGTACTTC. Residues: CASSREGGEETQYF.

The DNA for the CDR3 is TGTGCCAGCAGGGGACCAGTTGAAAAACTGTTTTTT. Its protein is CASRGPVEKLFF. V is TRBV28 and J is TRBJ1-4; D may be TRBD1 (5 bases). The germline CDR1 and CDR2 sequences are MDHEN and SYDVKM. CDR3 length equals 12 residues. The V and J ends lost 6 bases and 7 bases respectively, with 9 bases between them.

The rearrangement links TRBV19 to TRBJ2-3; D is unclear. Trimming pared 0 bases from V and 6 bases from J, leaving 7 bases between. The V gene's germline CDR1 is LNHDA and CDR2 SQIVND (reference sequence). This CDR3 spans 13 amino acids. CDR3 sequence (DNA): TGTGCCAGTAGTATAGACCCCATGGATACGCAGTATTTT. The encoded protein is CASSIDPMDTQYF.

The CDR3 sequence: CASSTQGSSYNEQFF. CDR3 bases: TGTGCCAGCAGTACGCAGGGTAGCTCCTACAATGAGCAGTTCTTC. The chain employs TRBV6-6 and TRBJ2-1, with D possibly matching TRBD1 (5 bases). The V gene lost 5 bases and the J gene lost 0 bases, with 11 bases spanning the gap. Germline V CDR1 and CDR2: MNHNY, SVGAGI (reference sequence). The CDR3 is made up of 15 amino acids.

The CDR3, as DNA: TGTGCCAGCAGTTTAGGGTTGGGTTTCGATTCACCCCTCCACTTT. Protein product: CASSLGLGFDSPLHF. V and J are TRBV27 and TRBJ1-6; D is unclear. With 2 bases removed from V and 8 bases from J, the gap between germline ends came to 13 bases. Germline values: CDR1 MNHEY, CDR2 SMNVEV (reference sequence). CDR3 size: 15 residues.

This chain links TRBV18 with TRBJ2-2; D gene ambiguous. V lost 4 bases and J lost 5, with 8 bases in between. The length of the CDR3 is 13 residues. Germline V lookup: CDR1 KGHSH, CDR2 LQKENI. CDR3 sequence: CASSLADTGELFF. CDR3 nucleotides: TGTGCCAGCTCACTGGCGGATACCGGGGAGCTGTTTTTT.

The chain has TRBV5-4 and TRBJ1-1; 9 positions agree with TRBD1. CDR1 is SGHNT and CDR2 is YYREEE in the germline V gene (reference sequence). The junction had 9 bases not matched to a gene; V was cut back by 3 bases and J by 3 bases. This CDR3 comprises 16 residues. CDR3 nucleotide sequence: TGTGCCAGCAGCTCTGCGGTACAGGGGGCGGACACTGAAGCTTTCTTT. This codes for CASSSAVQGADTEAFF.

The chain links TRBV18 to TRBJ1-1, with a tentative D call TRBD1 (6 bases). Trimming left V 6 bases short and J 1 base short, with 12 bases between. Per germline, CDR1 KGHSH and CDR2 LQKENI. The CDR3 extends over 14 amino acids. This CDR3 reads CASSPRTENTEAFF. In nucleotides, the CDR3 is TGTGCCAGCTCTCCGCGGACAGAGAACACTGAAGCTTTCTTT.

The chain couples TRBV2 to TRBJ2-6; 8 bases line up with TRBD2. Germline V lookup: CDR1 SNHLY, CDR2 FYNNEI. Trimming cost V 7 bases and J 7 bases; bases outside gene matches: 6. The CDR3 consists of 14 residues. This chain's CDR3 is CASNQGLGANVLTF. The CDR3, as DNA: TGTGCCAGCAATCAGGGACTAGGAGCCAACGTCCTGACTTTC.

The chain joins TRBV19 to TRBJ1-5, with D possibly TRBD1 on 5 matching bases. The CDR3 runs 16 residues. Germline-derived CDR1 and CDR2 are LNHDA and SQIVND (reference sequence). The V and J ends lost 1 base and 6 bases respectively, with 16 bases between them. CDR3 coding DNA: TGTGCCAGTAGTATAGGCGGAGGGGCAGGGAGTCAGCCCCAGCATTTT. Protein: CASSIGGGAGSQPQHF. Supplemented by reference TRBV19 and TRBJ1-5, the full variable domain reads DGGITQSPKYLFRKEGQNVTLSCEQNLNHDAMYWYRQDPGQGLRLIYYSQIVNDFQKGDIAEGYSVSREKKESFPLTVTSAQKNPTAFYLCASSIGGGAGSQPQHFGDGTRLSIL.

The chain combines TRBV30 with TRBJ1-5; D is perhaps TRBD1 (5 bases). Germline V gene sequence: CDR1 GTSNPN, CDR2 SVGIG (reference sequence). With 5 bases removed from V and 7 bases from J, the gap between germline ends came to 15 bases. The CDR3 totals 13 residues. CDR3 amino acids: CAWAQVEGQPQHF. The CDR3, as DNA: TGTGCCTGGGCCCAGGTCGAGGGGCAGCCCCAGCATTTT.